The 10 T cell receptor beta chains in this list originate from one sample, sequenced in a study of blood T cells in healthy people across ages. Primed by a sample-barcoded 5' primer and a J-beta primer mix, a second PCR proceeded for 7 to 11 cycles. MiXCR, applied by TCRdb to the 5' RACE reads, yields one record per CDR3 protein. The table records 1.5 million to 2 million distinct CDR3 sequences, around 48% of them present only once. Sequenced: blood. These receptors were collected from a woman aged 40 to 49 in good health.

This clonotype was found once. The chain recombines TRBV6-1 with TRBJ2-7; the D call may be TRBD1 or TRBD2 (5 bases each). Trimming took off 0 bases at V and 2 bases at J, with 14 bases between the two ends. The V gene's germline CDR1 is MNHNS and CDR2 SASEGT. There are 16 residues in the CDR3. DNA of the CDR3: TGTGCCAGCAGTGAAGCTACCCGGGACGGGGCCTACGAGCAGTACTTC. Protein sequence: CASSEATRDGAYEQYF.

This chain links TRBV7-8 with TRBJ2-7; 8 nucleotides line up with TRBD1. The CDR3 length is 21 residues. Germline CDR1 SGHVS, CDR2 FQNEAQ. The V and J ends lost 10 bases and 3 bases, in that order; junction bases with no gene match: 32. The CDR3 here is CATRSSTTDDATGDAYYEQYF. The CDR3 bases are TGTGCCACTAGATCCAGCACTACCGATGACGCGACAGGGGACGCTTACTACGAGCAGTACTTC.

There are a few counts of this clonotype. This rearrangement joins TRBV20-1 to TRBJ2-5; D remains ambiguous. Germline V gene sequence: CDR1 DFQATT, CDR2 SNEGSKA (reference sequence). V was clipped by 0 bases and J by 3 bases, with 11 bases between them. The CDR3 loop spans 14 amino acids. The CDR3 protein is CSARDFVGKETQYF. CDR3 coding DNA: TGCAGTGCTAGAGATTTTGTGGGGAAAGAGACCCAGTACTTC.

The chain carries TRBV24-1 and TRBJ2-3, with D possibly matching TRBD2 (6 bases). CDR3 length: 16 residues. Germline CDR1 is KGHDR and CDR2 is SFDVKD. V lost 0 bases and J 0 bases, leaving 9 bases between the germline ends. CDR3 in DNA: TGTGCCACCAGTGATTTGATGGGGACTAGCACAGATACGCAGTATTTT. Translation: CATSDLMGTSTDTQYF.

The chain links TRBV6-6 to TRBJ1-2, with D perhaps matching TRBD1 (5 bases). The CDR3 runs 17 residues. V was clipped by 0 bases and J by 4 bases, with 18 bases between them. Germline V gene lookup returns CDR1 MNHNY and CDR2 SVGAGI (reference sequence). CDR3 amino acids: CASSYSGDQYSFYGYTF. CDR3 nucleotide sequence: TGTGCCAGCAGTTACTCAGGGGACCAATATTCGTTCTATGGCTACACCTTC.

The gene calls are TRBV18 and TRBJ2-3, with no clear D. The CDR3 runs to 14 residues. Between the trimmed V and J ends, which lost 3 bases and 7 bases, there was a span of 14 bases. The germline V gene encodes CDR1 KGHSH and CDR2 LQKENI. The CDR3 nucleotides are TGTGCCAGCTCACCCTCCCCCGGCCCATATACGCAGTATTTT. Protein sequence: CASSPSPGPYTQYF.

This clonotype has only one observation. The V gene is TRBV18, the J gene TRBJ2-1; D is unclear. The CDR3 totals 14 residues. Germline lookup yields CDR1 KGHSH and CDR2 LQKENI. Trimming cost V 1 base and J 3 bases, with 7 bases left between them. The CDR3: CASSPQKIYNEQFF. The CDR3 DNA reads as TGTGCCAGCTCACCACAGAAGATCTACAATGAGCAGTTCTTC.

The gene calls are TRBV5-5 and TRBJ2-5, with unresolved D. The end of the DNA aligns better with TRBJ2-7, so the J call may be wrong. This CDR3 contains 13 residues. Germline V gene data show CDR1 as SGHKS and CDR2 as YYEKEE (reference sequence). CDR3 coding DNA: TGTGCCAGCAGCTTAGGTCTATCGGCCGAGCAGTACTTC. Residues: CASSLGLSAEQYF.

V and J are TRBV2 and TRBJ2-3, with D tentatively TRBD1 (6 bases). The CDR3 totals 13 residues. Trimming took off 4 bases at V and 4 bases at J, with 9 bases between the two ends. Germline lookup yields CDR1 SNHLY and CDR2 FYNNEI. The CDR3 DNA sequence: TGTGCCAGCAGTGGACAGGATTCAGATACGCAGTATTTT. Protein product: CASSGQDSDTQYF.

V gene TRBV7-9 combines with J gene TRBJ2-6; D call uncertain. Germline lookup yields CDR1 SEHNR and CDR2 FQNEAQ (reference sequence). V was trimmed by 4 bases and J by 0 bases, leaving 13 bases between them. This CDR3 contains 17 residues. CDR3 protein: CASSSDLLASGANVLTF. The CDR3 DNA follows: TGTGCCAGCAGCTCTGACCTCCTGGCCTCTGGGGCCAACGTCCTGACTTTC.